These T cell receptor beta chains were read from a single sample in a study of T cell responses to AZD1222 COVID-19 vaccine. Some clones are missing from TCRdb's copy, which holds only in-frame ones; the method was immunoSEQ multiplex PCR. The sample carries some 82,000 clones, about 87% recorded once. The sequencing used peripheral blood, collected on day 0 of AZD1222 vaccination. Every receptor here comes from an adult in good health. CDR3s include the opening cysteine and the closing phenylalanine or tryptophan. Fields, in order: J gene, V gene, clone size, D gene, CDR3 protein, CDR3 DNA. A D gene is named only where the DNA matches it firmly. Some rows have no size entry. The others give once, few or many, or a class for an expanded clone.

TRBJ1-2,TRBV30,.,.,CAWRDTDRVGYGYTF,TGTGCCTGGAGGGATACCGACAGAGTCGGTTATGGCTACACCTTC
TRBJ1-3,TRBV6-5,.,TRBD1,CAGGRGPGNTIYF,TGTGCCGGGGGCAGGGGGCCTGGAAACACCATATATTTT
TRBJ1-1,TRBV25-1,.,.,CASSGKGTEAFF,TGTGCCAGCAGTGGCAAGGGCACTGAAGCTTTCTTT
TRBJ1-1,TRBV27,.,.,CASSLSVTGFTEAFF,TGTGCCAGCAGTTTATCAGTGACTGGGTTCACTGAAGCTTTCTTT
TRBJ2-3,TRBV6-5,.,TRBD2,CASSSPGLAGGDTQYF,TGTGCCAGCAGTTCTCCCGGACTAGCGGGGGGGGATACGCAGTATTTT
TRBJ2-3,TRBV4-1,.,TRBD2,CASSQAGASGVTDTQYF,TGCGCCAGCAGCCAAGCTGGCGCTAGCGGGGTCACAGATACGCAGTATTTT
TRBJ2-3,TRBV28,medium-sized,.,CASSLDPGTDTDTQYF,TGTGCCAGCAGTTTGGACCCCGGGACGGACACAGATACGCAGTATTTT
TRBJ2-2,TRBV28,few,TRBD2,CASSLWRLAGGPGELFF,TGTGCCAGCAGTTTATGGCGACTAGCGGGGGGGCCCGGGGAGCTGTTTTTT
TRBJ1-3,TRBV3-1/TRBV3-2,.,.,CASSLQWRALSGNTIYF,TGTGCCAGCAGCCTTCAGTGGAGGGCCCTCTCTGGAAACACCATATATTTT
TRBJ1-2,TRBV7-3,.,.,CASSPGGGMTNYGYTF,TGTGCCAGCAGCCCCGGAGGGGGTATGACCAACTATGGCTACACCTTC
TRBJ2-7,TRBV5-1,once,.,CASSLASGKSYEQYF,TGCGCCAGCAGCTTGGCCTCAGGGAAATCCTACGAGCAGTACTTC
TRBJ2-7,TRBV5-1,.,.,CASSTTGSSYEQYF,TGCGCCAGCTCGACGACAGGCAGCTCCTACGAGCAGTACTTC
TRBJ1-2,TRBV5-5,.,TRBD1,CASSLTGVRGYTF,TGTGCCAGCAGCCTGACAGGGGTACGGGGCTACACCTTC
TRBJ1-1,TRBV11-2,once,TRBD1,CASSLQGAVAYEAFF,TGTGCCAGCAGCTTACAGGGGGCGGTTGCATATGAAGCTTTCTTT
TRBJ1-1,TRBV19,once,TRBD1,CASSNGQGGTEAFF,TGTGCCAGTAGTAACGGACAGGGTGGCACTGAAGCTTTCTTT
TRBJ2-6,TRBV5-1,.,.,CASTYLSGANVLTF,TGCGCCAGCACCTACCTCTCTGGGGCCAACGTCCTGACTTTC
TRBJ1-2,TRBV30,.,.,CAWRPAGFYGYTF,TGTGCCTGGAGGCCCGCGGGGTTCTATGGCTACACCTTC
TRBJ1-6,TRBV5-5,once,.,CASSWGKGSYNSPLHF,TGTGCCAGCAGCTGGGGGAAAGGGTCCTATAATTCACCCCTCCACTTT
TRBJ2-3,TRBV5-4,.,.,CASSLALGASTDTQYF,TGTGCCAGCAGCTTGGCCCTAGGGGCCAGCACAGATACGCAGTATTTT
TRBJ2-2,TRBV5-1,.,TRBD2,CASRPPRGGAGNTGELFF,TGCGCCAGCCGCCCGCCGCGCGGGGGGGCCGGGAACACCGGGGAGCTGTTTTTT
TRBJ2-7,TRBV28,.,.,CASTTVGQPPRYEQYF,TGTGCCAGCACCACGGTAGGGCAACCCCCCCGATACGAGCAGTACTTC
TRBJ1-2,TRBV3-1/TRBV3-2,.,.,CASSSLINYGYTF,TGTGCCAGCAGCTCACTTATAAACTATGGCTACACCTTC
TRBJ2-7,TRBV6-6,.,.,CASSYSAALDEQYF,TGTGCCAGCAGTTACTCGGCAGCACTCGACGAGCAGTACTTC
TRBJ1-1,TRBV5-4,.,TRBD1,CASNVGQLNTEAFF,TGTGCCAGCAACGTGGGACAGTTGAACACTGAAGCTTTCTTT
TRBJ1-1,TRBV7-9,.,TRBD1,CASSVTGGGGTEAFF,TGTGCCAGCAGCGTCACAGGGGGTGGAGGCACTGAAGCTTTCTTT
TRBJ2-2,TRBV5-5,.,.,CASSLTGSNTGELFF,TGTGCCAGCAGCTTGACAGGTTCGAACACCGGGGAGCTGTTTTTT
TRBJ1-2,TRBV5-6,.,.,CASSLASGTGYGYTF,TGTGCCAGCAGCTTAGCTTCCGGGACGGGTTATGGCTACACCTTC
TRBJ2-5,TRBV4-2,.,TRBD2,CASSQATSGGAWKETQYF,TGTGCCAGCAGCCAAGCTACAAGCGGGGGGGCCTGGAAAGAGACCCAGTACTTC
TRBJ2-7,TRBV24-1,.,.,CATSAPGTGYEQYF,TGTGCCACCAGTGCCCCGGGGACGGGCTACGAGCAGTACTTC
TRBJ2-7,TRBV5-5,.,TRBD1,CASSTPGQEAYEQYF,TGTGCCAGCAGTACTCCGGGACAGGAAGCCTACGAGCAGTACTTC
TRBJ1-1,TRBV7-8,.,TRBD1,CASSFGFGTDTTEAFF,TGTGCCAGCAGCTTTGGTTTCGGGACAGATACAACTGAAGCTTTCTTT
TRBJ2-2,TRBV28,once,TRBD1,CASSPGGSGELFF,TGTGCCAGCAGCCCAGGGGGCAGCGGGGAGCTGTTTTTT
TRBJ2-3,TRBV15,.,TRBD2,CATSRNGGATDTQYF,TGTGCCACCAGCCGAAACGGGGGGGCGACAGATACGCAGTATTTT
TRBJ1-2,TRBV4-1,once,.,CASSQDSNRAGYTF,TGCGCCAGCAGCCAAGATTCGAACAGGGCTGGCTACACCTTC
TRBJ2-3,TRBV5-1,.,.,CASSLATGTNTDTQYF,TGCGCCAGCAGCTTGGCCACCGGGACCAACACAGATACGCAGTATTTT
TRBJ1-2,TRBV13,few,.,CASGSGYGYTF,TGTGCCAGCGGCTCGGGCTATGGCTACACCTTC
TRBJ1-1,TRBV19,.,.,CASSILGEQIPEAFF,TGTGCCAGTAGTATATTGGGGGAGCAAATTCCTGAAGCTTTCTTT
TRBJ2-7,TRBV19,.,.,CASTPLWGDSYEQYF,TGTGCCAGTACCCCTCTTTGGGGGGACTCCTACGAGCAGTACTTC
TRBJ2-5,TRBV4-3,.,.,CASSQRTLVGTQYF,TGCGCCAGCAGCCAACGGACGTTGGTTGGGACCCAGTACTTC
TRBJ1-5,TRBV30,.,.,CASSGGGGNQPQHF,TGTGCCAGCTCCGGGGGGGGAGGCAATCAGCCCCAGCATTTT
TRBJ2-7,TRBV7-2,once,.,CASSLNPTYEQYF,TGTGCCAGCAGCTTAAACCCCACCTACGAGCAGTACTTC
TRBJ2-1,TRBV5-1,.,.,CASSGYSANSYNEQFF,TGCGCCAGCAGCGGATACAGTGCCAACTCCTACAATGAGCAGTTCTTC
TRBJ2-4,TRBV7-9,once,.,CASSLESGPLSKNIQYF,TGTGCCAGCAGCTTAGAGTCCGGACCCCTTTCCAAAAACATTCAGTACTTC
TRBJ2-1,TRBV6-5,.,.,CASSSRGFEQFF,TGTGCCAGCAGTTCCAGGGGTTTTGAGCAGTTCTTC
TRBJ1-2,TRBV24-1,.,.,CATSDLGGYGYTF,TGTGCCACCAGTGATTTAGGGGGCTATGGCTACACCTTC
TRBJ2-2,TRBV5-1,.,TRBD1,CASSPPGQGAGELFF,TGCGCCAGCAGCCCTCCGGGACAGGGGGCCGGGGAGCTGTTTTTT
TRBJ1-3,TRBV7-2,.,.,CASSLTPWTASAGNTIYF,TGTGCCAGCAGCTTAACTCCGTGGACCGCCTCGGCTGGAAACACCATATATTTT
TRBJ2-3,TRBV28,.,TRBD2,CASSLRETGWRGLSDTQYF,TGTGCCAGCAGTTTACGGGAGACGGGTTGGCGGGGGTTGTCAGATACGCAGTATTTT
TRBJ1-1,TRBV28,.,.,CASTPGDNAEAFF,TGTGCCAGCACCCCAGGGGATAACGCTGAAGCTTTCTTT